Described below is a single T cell receptor (beta chain) sequence and its context. Data came from immunoSEQ multiplex PCR; TCRdb stores just in-frame clones and leaves some out. The sample lists about 12,000 clones; approximately 79% were seen once. This sample is part of a study of T cells after somatic rescue of genetic block. The TCR comes from a boy between 10 and 17 years old. Specimen: peripheral blood mononuclear cells (PBMCs).

CDR3 sequence reads: CASSPGWGGGAYNEQFF. CDR3 bases: TGTGCCAGCAGCCCGGGCTGGGGCGGGGGGGCCTACAATGAGCAGTTCTTC. The chain has TRBV5-4 and TRBJ2-1; 9 bases map to TRBD2. After removal of 4 bases from V and 2 bases from J, the junction contained 10 bases not matched to a gene. Germline CDR1 SGHNT, CDR2 YYREEE (reference sequence). The CDR3 consists of 17 residues.